Listed below are T cell receptor beta chains from one sample, sequenced in a study of T cells in Graves' hyperthyroidism and ophthalmopathy. TCRdb re-derived calls from the multiplex PCR reads in MiXCR, one entry per CDR3 protein. There are hundreds of thousands of distinct CDR3 sequences in the sample; roughly 37% occur only once, and about 8.9% lies in the top ten. The sample was blood. Receptors were obtained from a man aged 18 to 30 with Graves' hyperthyroidism. Each CDR3 is given with its conserved first and last residue. The order of the fields is J gene, V gene, CDR3 protein.

J gene: TRBJ1-1
V gene: TRBV29-1
CDR3 protein: CSLSGTGNTEAFF

J gene: TRBJ2-7
V gene: TRBV6-1
CDR3 protein: CASSEVRSSEQYF

J gene: TRBJ1-1
V gene: TRBV12-3/TRBV12-4
CDR3 protein: CASSSGPPGTKF

J gene: TRBJ2-5
V gene: TRBV20-1
CDR3 protein: CSARVNRLQETQYF

J gene: TRBJ2-7
V gene: TRBV4-3
CDR3 protein: CASSQDRGWGKQYF

J gene: TRBJ1-2
V gene: TRBV25-1
CDR3 protein: CASSESHGQGYGYTF

J gene: TRBJ1-2
V gene: TRBV2
CDR3 protein: CASLGGGGYTF

J gene: TRBJ1-1
V gene: TRBV10-3
CDR3 protein: CAITLDGVMNTEAFF

J gene: TRBJ1-6
V gene: TRBV6-5
CDR3 protein: CASNARDRVSPLHF

J gene: TRBJ1-4
V gene: TRBV30
CDR3 protein: CASTSTGGVEKLFF

J gene: TRBJ2-2
V gene: TRBV10-2
CDR3 protein: CASSEYGGRAGGELFF

J gene: TRBJ1-5
V gene: TRBV20-1
CDR3 protein: CSARFGGGNQPQHF

J gene: TRBJ1-1
V gene: TRBV30
CDR3 protein: CAWSEGSMNTEAFF

J gene: TRBJ2-7
V gene: TRBV20-1
CDR3 protein: CSPTSSYEQYF

J gene: TRBJ1-6
V gene: TRBV25-1
CDR3 protein: CASSAGDAGSPLHF

J gene: TRBJ1-3
V gene: TRBV20-1
CDR3 protein: CSARRTGYGNTIYF

J gene: TRBJ1-1
V gene: TRBV20-1
CDR3 protein: CSARDETGGILMNTEAFF

J gene: TRBJ1-1
V gene: TRBV7-4
CDR3 protein: CASSAPVVHTEAFF

J gene: TRBJ2-7
V gene: TRBV4-3
CDR3 protein: CASSQPGDRDYEQYF

J gene: TRBJ2-7
V gene: TRBV20-1
CDR3 protein: CSANRGGEQYF

J gene: TRBJ2-7
V gene: TRBV9
CDR3 protein: CASSALDRGGYEQYF

J gene: TRBJ2-7
V gene: TRBV19
CDR3 protein: CASSILGRRDLLAEQYF

J gene: TRBJ2-5
V gene: TRBV25-1
CDR3 protein: CASIGGVPQGLEDQETQYF

J gene: TRBJ2-7
V gene: TRBV20-1
CDR3 protein: CSARDRGGTSYEQYF

J gene: TRBJ2-5
V gene: TRBV7-9
CDR3 protein: CASSRWRDRQETQYF

J gene: TRBJ1-2
V gene: TRBV29-1
CDR3 protein: CSVTGTGKDYGYTF

J gene: TRBJ2-7
V gene: TRBV19
CDR3 protein: CASSAALGSYEQYF

J gene: TRBJ1-6
V gene: TRBV5-4
CDR3 protein: CASSPRGAGGSPLHF

J gene: TRBJ1-1
V gene: TRBV20-1
CDR3 protein: CSAEQGENTEAFF

J gene: TRBJ1-2
V gene: TRBV20-1
CDR3 protein: CSARGVNGYTF

J gene: TRBJ2-5
V gene: TRBV7-2
CDR3 protein: CASSLIWETQYF

J gene: TRBJ1-5
V gene: TRBV24-1
CDR3 protein: CATSDPGQGDNQPQHF

J gene: TRBJ2-6
V gene: TRBV4-3
CDR3 protein: CAGSYLSGANVLTF

J gene: TRBJ2-7
V gene: TRBV10-3
CDR3 protein: CAISGQESYEQYF

J gene: TRBJ2-5
V gene: TRBV7-8
CDR3 protein: CASSPQRAGASRETQYF

J gene: TRBJ2-7
V gene: TRBV19
CDR3 protein: CASSIGPMDRAGNEQYF

J gene: TRBJ1-1
V gene: TRBV3-1
CDR3 protein: CASSPGLKGNTEAFF

J gene: TRBJ2-7
V gene: TRBV6-6
CDR3 protein: CASSSSGMPEQYF

J gene: TRBJ1-2
V gene: TRBV19
CDR3 protein: CALRRDFSVSYGYTF

J gene: TRBJ2-5
V gene: TRBV7-7
CDR3 protein: CASSLWVRETQYF

J gene: TRBJ1-4
V gene: TRBV7-8
CDR3 protein: CASSLRDRVTTNEKLFF

J gene: TRBJ1-4
V gene: TRBV11-2
CDR3 protein: CASSWKGAAATNEKLFF

J gene: TRBJ2-5
V gene: TRBV11-2
CDR3 protein: CASSNKQIRETQYF

J gene: TRBJ1-6
V gene: TRBV10-3
CDR3 protein: CAISESSPERVDSPLHF

J gene: TRBJ1-2
V gene: TRBV20-1
CDR3 protein: CSATASLNYGYTF

J gene: TRBJ2-5
V gene: TRBV7-9
CDR3 protein: CASSLASIQETQYF

J gene: TRBJ1-2
V gene: TRBV7-2
CDR3 protein: CASSLDVDRGLGKGYTF

J gene: TRBJ1-1
V gene: TRBV5-6
CDR3 protein: CANSLNGNTEAFF

J gene: TRBJ1-5
V gene: TRBV19
CDR3 protein: CASITGTGVNQPQHF

J gene: TRBJ2-1
V gene: TRBV7-3
CDR3 protein: CASSLTESGEQFF

J gene: TRBJ2-5
V gene: TRBV4-1
CDR3 protein: CASSQVPGVGQETQYF